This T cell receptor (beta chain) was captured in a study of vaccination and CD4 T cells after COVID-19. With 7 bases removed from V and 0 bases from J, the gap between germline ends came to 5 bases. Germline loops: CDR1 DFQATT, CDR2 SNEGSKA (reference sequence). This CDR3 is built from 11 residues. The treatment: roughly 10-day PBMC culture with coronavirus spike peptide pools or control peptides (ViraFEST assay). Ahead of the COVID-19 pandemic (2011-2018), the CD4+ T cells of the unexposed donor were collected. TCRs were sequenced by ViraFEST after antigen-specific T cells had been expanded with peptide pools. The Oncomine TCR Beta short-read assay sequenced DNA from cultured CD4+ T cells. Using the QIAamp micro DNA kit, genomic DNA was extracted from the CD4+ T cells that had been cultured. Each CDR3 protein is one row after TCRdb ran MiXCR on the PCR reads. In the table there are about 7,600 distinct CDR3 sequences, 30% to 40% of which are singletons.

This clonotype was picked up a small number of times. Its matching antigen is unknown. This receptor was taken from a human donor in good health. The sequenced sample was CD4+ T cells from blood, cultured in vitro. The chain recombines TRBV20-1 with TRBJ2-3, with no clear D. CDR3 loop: CSVLSTDTQYF. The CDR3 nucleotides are TGCAGTGTGCTTAGCACAGATACGCAGTATTTT.